This TCR beta chain was retrieved from a study of neurological immune-mediated disorders. Trimming left V 0 bases short and J 9 bases short, with 13 bases between. This CDR3 comprises 13 residues. Germline CDR1 SGHRS, CDR2 YFSETQ. Time point given: technical triplicate 2. The cDNA was synthesized by means of template-switch 5'RACE, which was carried out with 10-nucleotide random UMIs. TCRdb used MiXCR to reprocess the 5' RACE reads, holding one entry per CDR3 protein. The table has about 59,000 distinct CDR3 sequences, approximately 25% seen once; the top ten hold about 4.9%. This clonotype showed up many times.

The sequenced material came from PBMCs. The receptor's source is a man in his 60s with HTLV-1-associated myelopathy (HAM/TSP). This chain uses TRBV5-1 with TRBJ2-7, with D possibly TRBD1 on 5 matching bases. The CDR3 DNA sequence: TGCGCCAGCAGCTTGGCACAGGATAACGGGCAGTACTTC. This sequence encodes CASSLAQDNGQYF.